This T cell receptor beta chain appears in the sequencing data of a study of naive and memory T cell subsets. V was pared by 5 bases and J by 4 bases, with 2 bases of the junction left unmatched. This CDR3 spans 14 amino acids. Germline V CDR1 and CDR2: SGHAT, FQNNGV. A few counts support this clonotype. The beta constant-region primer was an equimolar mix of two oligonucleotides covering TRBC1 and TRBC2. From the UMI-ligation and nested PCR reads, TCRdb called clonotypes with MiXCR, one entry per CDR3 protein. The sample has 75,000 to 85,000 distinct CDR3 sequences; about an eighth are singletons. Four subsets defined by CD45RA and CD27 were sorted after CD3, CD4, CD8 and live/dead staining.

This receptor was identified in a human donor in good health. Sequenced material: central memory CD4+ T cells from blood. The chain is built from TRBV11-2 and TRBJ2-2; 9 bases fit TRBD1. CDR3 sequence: CASSTDRGTGELFF. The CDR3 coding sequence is TGTGCCAGCAGCACGGACAGGGGCACCGGGGAGCTGTTTTTT.